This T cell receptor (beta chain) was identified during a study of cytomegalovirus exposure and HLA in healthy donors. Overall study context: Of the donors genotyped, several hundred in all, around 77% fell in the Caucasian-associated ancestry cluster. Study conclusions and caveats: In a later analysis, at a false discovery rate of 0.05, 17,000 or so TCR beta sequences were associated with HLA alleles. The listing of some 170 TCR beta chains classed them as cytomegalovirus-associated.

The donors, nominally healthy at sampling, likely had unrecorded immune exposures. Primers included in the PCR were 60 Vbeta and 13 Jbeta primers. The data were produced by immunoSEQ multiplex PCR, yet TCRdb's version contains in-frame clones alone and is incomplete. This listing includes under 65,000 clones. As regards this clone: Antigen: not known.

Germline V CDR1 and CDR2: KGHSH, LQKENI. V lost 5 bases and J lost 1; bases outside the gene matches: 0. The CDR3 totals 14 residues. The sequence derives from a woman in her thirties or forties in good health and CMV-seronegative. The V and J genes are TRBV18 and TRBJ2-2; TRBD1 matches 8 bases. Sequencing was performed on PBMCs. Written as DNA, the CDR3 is TGTGCCAGCTCAACAGGGGGGAACACCGGGGAGCTGTTTTTT. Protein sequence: CASSTGGNTGELFF.